This entry is about one T cell receptor beta chain. The antigen remains unidentified. UMI-labeled 5' RACE TRB cDNA libraries were prepared from the cells. From the 5' RACE reads, TCRdb lists one entry per CDR3 protein and no DNA. Its table lists about 150,000 distinct CDR3 sequences. These data originate in a study of CXCR3-negative and CXCR3-positive naive CD8 T cells. Study-wide findings and caveats: Hydrophobicity was higher for TRB CDR3s found in CXCR3-positive naive cells than in CXCR3-negative naive cells.

CDR3 length: 19 residues. Germline CDR1 is LGHNA and CDR2 is YSLEER. The receptor comes from a human donor in good health. Some clones in this sample may be carry-over from other donors' samples. J is TRBJ2-4 and V is TRBV4-3; TCRdb returns TRBD1, unconfirmable since there is no DNA. Sequenced input: naive CXCR3+ CD8+ T cells from blood. This sample's subset: CD45RO-CCR7+CD27+CD95- naive CD8+ T cells expressing CXCR3 (TNR3+). The CDR3: CASSQEGAGGDLAKNIQYF.